This TCR beta chain was captured in a study of blood T cell repertoires in COVID-19. The CDR3 consists of 13 residues. Trimming took off 3 bases at V and 7 bases at J, with 10 bases between the two ends. Germline loops: CDR1 LGHDT, CDR2 YNNKEL (reference sequence). Using immunoSEQ multiplex PCR, the repertoire was profiled, and TCRdb retains in-frame clones only, with some absent. The table includes 34,000 or so clones, approximately 86% detected once. The sample taken for sequencing was peripheral blood. This receptor was obtained from a man aged 45-65 years with active or convalescent COVID-19. The chain links TRBV3-1 (or the pseudogene TRBV3-2) to TRBJ1-5; D gene unclear. The CDR3 DNA sequence: TGTGCCAGCAGCCACCTGCCAGGCCAGCCCCAGCATTTT. Translating it yields CASSHLPGQPQHF.